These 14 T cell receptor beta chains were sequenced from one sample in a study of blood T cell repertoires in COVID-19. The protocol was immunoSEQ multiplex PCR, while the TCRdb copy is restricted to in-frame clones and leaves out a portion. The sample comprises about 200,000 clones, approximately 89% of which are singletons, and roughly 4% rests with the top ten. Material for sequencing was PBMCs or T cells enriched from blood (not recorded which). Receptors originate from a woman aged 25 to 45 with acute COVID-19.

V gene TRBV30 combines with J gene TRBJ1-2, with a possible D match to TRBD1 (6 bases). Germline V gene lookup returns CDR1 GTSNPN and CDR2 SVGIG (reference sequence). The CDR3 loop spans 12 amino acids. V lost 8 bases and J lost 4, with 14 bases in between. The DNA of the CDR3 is TGTGCCAGCCATGACAGGCCCTATGGCTACACCTTC. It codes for CASHDRPYGYTF.

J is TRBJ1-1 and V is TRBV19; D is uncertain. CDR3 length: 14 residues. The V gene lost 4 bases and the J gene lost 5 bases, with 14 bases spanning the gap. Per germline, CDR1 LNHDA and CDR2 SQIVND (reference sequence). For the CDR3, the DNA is TGTGCCAGTAGTAGGCACCTCCGGGAGACTGAAGCTTTCTTT. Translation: CASSRHLRETEAFF.

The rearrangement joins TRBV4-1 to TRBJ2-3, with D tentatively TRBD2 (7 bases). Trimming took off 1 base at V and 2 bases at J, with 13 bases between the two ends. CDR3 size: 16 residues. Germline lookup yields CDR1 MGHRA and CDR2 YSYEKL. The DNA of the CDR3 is TGCGCCAGCAGCCAAGCGCGGGGGCCCTACACAGATACGCAGTATTTT. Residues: CASSQARGPYTDTQYF.

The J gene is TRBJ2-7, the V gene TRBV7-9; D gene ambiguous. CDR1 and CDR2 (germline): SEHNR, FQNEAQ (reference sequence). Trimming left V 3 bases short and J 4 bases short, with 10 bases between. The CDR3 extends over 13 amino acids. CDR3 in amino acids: CASSFQVNYEQYF. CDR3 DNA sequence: TGTGCCAGCAGCTTTCAGGTGAATTACGAGCAGTACTTC.

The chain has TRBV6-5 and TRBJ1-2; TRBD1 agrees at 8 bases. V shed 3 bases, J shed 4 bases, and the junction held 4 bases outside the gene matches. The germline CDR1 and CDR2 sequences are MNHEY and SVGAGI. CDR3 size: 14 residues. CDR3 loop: CASSYGGTGYGYTF. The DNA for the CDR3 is TGTGCCAGCAGTTATGGTGGGACAGGCTATGGCTACACCTTC.

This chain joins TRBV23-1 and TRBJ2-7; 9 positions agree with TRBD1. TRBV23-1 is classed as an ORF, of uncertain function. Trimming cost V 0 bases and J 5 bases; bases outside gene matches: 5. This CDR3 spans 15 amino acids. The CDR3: CASSQSWDRAHEQYF. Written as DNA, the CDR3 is TGCGCCAGCAGTCAATCGTGGGACAGGGCCCACGAGCAGTACTTC.

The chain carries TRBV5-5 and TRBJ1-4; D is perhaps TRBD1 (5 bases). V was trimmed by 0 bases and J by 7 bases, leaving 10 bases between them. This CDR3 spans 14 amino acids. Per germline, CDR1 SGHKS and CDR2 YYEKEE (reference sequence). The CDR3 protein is CASSLGQGFEKLFF. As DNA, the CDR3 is TGTGCCAGCAGCTTGGGGCAGGGCTTTGAAAAACTGTTTTTT.

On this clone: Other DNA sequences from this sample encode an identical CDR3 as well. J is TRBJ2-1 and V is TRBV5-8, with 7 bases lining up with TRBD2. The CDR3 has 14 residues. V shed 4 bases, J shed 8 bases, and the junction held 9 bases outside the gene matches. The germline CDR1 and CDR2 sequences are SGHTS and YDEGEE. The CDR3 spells CASSRTSGSHEQFF. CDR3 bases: TGTGCCAGCAGCCGGACTAGTGGGTCCCATGAGCAGTTCTTC.

The CDR3 coding sequence is TGTGCCACCGGGGCTAGCGGGGAATCTGGAGAGACCCAGTACTTC. Its protein product is CATGASGESGETQYF. The gene calls are TRBV3-1 (or the pseudogene TRBV3-2) and TRBJ2-5; 9 positions match TRBD2. Germline V gene lookup returns CDR1 LGHDT and CDR2 YNNKEL (reference sequence). This CDR3 comprises 15 residues. The junction had 13 bases not matched to a gene; V was cut back by 10 bases and J by 4 bases.

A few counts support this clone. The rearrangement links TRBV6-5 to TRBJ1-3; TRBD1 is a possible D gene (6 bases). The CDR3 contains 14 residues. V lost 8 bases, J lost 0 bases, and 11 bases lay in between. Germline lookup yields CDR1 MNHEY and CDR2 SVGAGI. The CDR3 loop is CASPTGDSGNTIYF. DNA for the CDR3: TGTGCCAGCCCGACAGGTGACTCTGGAAACACCATATATTTT.

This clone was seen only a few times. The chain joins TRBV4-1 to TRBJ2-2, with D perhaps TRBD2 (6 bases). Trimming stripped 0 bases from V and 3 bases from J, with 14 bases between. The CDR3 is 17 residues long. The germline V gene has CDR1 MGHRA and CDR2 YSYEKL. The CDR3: CASSQDFRDSYTGELFF. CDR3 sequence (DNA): TGCGCCAGCAGCCAAGATTTTCGGGACTCATACACCGGGGAGCTGTTTTTT.

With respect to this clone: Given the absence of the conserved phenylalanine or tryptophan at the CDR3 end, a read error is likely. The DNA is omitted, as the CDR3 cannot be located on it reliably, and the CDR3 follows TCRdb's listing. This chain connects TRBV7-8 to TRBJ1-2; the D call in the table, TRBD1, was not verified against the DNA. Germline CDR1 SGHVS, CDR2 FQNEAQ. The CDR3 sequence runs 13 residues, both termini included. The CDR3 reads CASSLGPDRHIVL.

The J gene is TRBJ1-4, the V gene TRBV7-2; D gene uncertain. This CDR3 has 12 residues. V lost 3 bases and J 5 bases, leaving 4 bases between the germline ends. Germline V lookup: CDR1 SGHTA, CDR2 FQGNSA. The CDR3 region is CASSFYNEKLFF. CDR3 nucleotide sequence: TGTGCCAGCAGCTTCTACAATGAAAAACTGTTTTTT.

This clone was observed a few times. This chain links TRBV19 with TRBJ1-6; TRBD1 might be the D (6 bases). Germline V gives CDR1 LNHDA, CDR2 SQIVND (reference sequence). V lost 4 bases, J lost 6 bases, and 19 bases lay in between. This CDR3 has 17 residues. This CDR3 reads CASSTSDSSGGNSPLHF. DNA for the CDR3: TGTGCCAGTAGTACCTCGGACAGTTCGGGCGGTAATTCACCCCTCCACTTT. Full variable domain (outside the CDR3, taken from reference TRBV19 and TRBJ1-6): DGGITQSPKYLFRKEGQNVTLSCEQNLNHDAMYWYRQDPGQGLRLIYYSQIVNDFQKGDIAEGYSVSREKKESFPLTVTSAQKNPTAFYLCASSTSDSSGGNSPLHFGNGTRLTVT.